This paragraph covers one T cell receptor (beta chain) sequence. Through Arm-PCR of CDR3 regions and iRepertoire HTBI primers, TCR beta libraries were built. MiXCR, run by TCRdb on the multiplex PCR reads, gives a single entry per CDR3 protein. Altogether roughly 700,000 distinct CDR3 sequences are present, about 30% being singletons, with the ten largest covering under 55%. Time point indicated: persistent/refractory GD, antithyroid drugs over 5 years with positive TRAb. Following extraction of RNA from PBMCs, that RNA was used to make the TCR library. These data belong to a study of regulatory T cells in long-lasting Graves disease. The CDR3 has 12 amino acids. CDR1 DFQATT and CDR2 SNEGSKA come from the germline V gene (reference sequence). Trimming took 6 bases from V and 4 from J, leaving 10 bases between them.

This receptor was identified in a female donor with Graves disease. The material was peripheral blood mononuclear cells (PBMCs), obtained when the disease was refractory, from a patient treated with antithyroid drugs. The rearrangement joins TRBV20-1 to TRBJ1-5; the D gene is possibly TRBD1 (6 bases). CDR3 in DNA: TGCAGTGCACAAACAGGGAATCAGCCCCAGCATTTT. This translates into CSAQTGNQPQHF.